This TCR beta chain came from a study of cytomegalovirus exposure and HLA in healthy donors. Points from the study as a whole: Some TCR beta chains (around 160 of them) were listed as cytomegalovirus-associated. Most TCR sequences were seen very rarely across donors, but some public TCRs occurred in many. Among the CMV-associated chains, three were confirmed in vitro as specific for CMV antigens.

V lost 3 bases and J lost 9, with 10 bases in between. CDR3 size: 12 residues. Germline CDR1 SGHRS, CDR2 YFSETQ. To note about this clone: Its antigen is undetermined.

The method was immunoSEQ multiplex PCR; TCRdb's version includes in-frame clones alone and lacks a portion of them. The sample has about 150,000 clones; approximately 86% are singletons. The clonotype originates from a man in his late teens or twenties in good health and CMV-seropositive. This chain connects TRBV5-1 to TRBJ2-1, with a tentative D call TRBD1 (6 bases). The specimen sequenced was PBMCs. This CDR3 reads CASSSQGGEQFF. The CDR3 DNA is TGCGCCAGCAGCTCCCAAGGGGGTGAGCAGTTCTTC.